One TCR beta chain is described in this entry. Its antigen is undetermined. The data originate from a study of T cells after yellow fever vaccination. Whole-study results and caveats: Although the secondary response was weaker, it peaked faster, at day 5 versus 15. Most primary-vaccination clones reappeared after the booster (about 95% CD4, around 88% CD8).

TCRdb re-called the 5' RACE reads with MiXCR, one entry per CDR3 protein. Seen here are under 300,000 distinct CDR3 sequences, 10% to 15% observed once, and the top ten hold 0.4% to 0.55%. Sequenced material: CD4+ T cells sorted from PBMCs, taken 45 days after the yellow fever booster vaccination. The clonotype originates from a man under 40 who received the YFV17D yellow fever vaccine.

Here the CDR3 reads CASNHAGTSGKNEQFF. DNA for the CDR3: TGTGCCAGCAACCACGCCGGGACTAGCGGGAAAAATGAGCAGTTCTTC. The V call is TRBV6-2 or TRBV6-3, the J call TRBJ2-1; TRBD2 aligns across 13 bases. The CDR3 runs to 16 residues. CDR1 and CDR2 from the germline V gene are MNHEY and SVGEGT. V lost 7 bases to trimming and J lost 7 bases; unmatched junction nucleotides: 10.